This T cell receptor beta chain stems from a study of cytomegalovirus exposure and HLA in healthy donors. About the study: Within an early data release were about 90 million unique TCRs drawn from HLA-typed donors. Study results and limitations: Earlier results showed most TCR beta V segments being productive about 87% or about 30% of the time. Most TCR sequences showed up rarely, but some public TCRs showed up in many donors. Cytomegalovirus status was reportedly diagnosed by the classifier with high sensitivity and specificity.

Use of 60 Vbeta and 13 Jbeta primers characterized the PCR. Using immunoSEQ multiplex PCR, the repertoire was profiled, and TCRdb retains in-frame clones only, with some absent. The top ten clones hold 0.95% to 1.4% of a sample with approximately 210,000 clones, about 80% of them seen once. The CDR3 loop spans 12 amino acids. V was trimmed by 6 bases and J by 4 bases, leaving 7 bases between them. Germline V CDR1 and CDR2: LNHNV, YYDKDF (reference sequence). To note about this clone: The antigen remains unidentified.

The receptor's source is a woman between 40 and 50 years old in good health and CMV-seronegative. Sample: PBMCs. The rearrangement links TRBV15 to TRBJ2-1; D is unclear. Here the CDR3 reads CATSTGYNEQFF. The CDR3, as DNA: TGTGCCACCAGTACCGGGTACAATGAGCAGTTCTTC.